The TCR beta chain under discussion was sequenced for a study of T-cell memory formation after mild COVID-19. One entry per CDR3 protein, called by TCRdb with MiXCR from the 5' RACE reads. The table includes hundreds of thousands of distinct CDR3 sequences, 20% to 30% detected once. Many counts were recorded for this clonotype. J gave up 4 bases and V 3 bases, and 10 bases lay outside the gene matches. Germline-derived CDR1 and CDR2 are MGHDK and SYGVNS. The CDR3 sequence is 16 residues long. The chain recombines TRBV25-1 with TRBJ1-2; TRBD1 matches at 8 bases. This TCR was sampled from an adult woman who had mild COVID-19 (a few samples of this study predate the infection). Cell type and time point are not known. Sequenced input: PBMCs or a T cell subset sorted from them (not recorded which). CDR3 protein: CASSDDGGQGGYGYTF. CDR3 DNA: TGTGCCAGCAGTGATGATGGAGGACAGGGAGGCTATGGCTACACCTTC.